These 30 T cell receptor beta chains originate from one sample sequenced in a study of blood T cell repertoires in COVID-19. Assay used: immunoSEQ multiplex PCR; TCRdb lists only in-frame clones, some missing. This table has just over 200,000 clones, 80% appearing once. Sequenced input: peripheral blood. These receptors came from a woman in her seventies with acute or convalescent COVID-19.

The chain links TRBV28 to TRBJ1-6; D uncertain. Germline assignment: CDR1 MDHEN and CDR2 SYDVKM. This CDR3 is 15 amino acids long. V was pared by 4 bases and J by 9 bases, with 16 bases between. Written as DNA, the CDR3 is TGTGCCAGCAGTTCCTCCTTAAAGGGAGCTTCACCCCTCCACTTT. Translating gives CASSSSLKGASPLHF.

The genes are TRBV28 and TRBJ1-4; weak D call: TRBD1 (6 bases). The CDR3 has 15 amino acids. Trimming left V 4 bases short and J 5 bases short, with 14 bases between. The germline V gene encodes CDR1 MDHEN and CDR2 SYDVKM. CDR3 coding DNA: TGTGCCAGCAGTTCTCACAGGGAGATAAATGAAAAACTGTTTTTT. Translating gives CASSSHREINEKLFF.

The V call is TRBV3-1 (or the pseudogene TRBV3-2), the J call TRBJ2-1; TRBD1 matches 10 bases. The J segment lost 6 bases and the V segment lost 8 bases, leaving 10 bases of the junction unmatched. There are 15 residues in the CDR3. From germline, CDR1 is LGHDT and CDR2 YNNKEL (reference sequence). As DNA, the CDR3 is TGTGCCAGCTCCTCAGGGACAGGGGTGCTCAATGAGCAGTTCTTC. This encodes CASSSGTGVLNEQFF.

This clone was found a few times. The chain carries TRBV7-8 and TRBJ2-4, with D perhaps TRBD1 (6 bases). The germline V gene has CDR1 SGHVS and CDR2 FQNEAQ. The V gene lost 2 bases and the J gene lost 1 base, with 12 bases spanning the gap. This CDR3 is 16 amino acids long. The CDR3 protein is CASSLWAGEAKNIQYF. The CDR3 region has the DNA TGTGCCAGCAGCTTATGGGCAGGGGAGGCCAAAAACATTCAGTACTTC.

Only a few counts were recorded for this clone. V and J are TRBV7-9 and TRBJ2-7; 7 bases agree with TRBD2. The CDR3 spans 16 residues. From germline, CDR1 is SEHNR and CDR2 FQNEAQ (reference sequence). V was pared by 4 bases and J by 0 bases, with 9 bases of the junction left unmatched. The CDR3 sequence: CASSSTLAVSSYEQYF. CDR3 nucleotides: TGTGCCAGCAGCTCCACCCTAGCGGTAAGCTCCTACGAGCAGTACTTC. The whole variable domain, filled in from reference TRBV7-9 and TRBJ2-7, reads DTGVSQNPRHKITKRGQNVTFRCDPISEHNRLYWYRQTLGQGPEFLTYFQNEAQLEKSRLLSDRFSAERPKGSFSTLEIQRTEQGDSAMYLCASSSTLAVSSYEQYFGPGTRLTVT.

This rearrangement joins TRBV7-2 to TRBJ1-1; D is unresolved. The CDR3 spans 13 residues. V was trimmed by 3 bases and J by 4 bases, leaving 9 bases between them. CDR1 and CDR2 (germline): SGHTA, FQGNSA. The CDR3 DNA is TGTGCCAGCAGCTTCCCGTGGAGCACTGAAGCTTTCTTT. This translates into CASSFPWSTEAFF.

This rearrangement joins TRBV21-1 to TRBJ2-3; the table's D call, TRBD1, has no DNA check behind it. TRBV21-1 is a documented pseudogene. The CDR3 spans 13 residues. In DNA, the CDR3 is TGTGCCAGCAGCACTCTAGGGACATATACGCAGTATTTT. This sequence encodes CASSTLGTYTQYF.

This clone was found a few times. The V call is TRBV6-5, the J call TRBJ2-5, with D possibly matching TRBD2 (6 bases). Trimming shortened V by 1 base and J by 7 bases, and 13 bases separated the two germline ends. The V gene's germline CDR1 is MNHEY and CDR2 SVGAGI. This CDR3 is built from 14 residues. CDR3: CASSYFSGQGTQYF. CDR3 in DNA: TGTGCCAGCAGTTACTTTAGCGGCCAGGGGACCCAGTACTTC.

This clone has just a few counts. The chain combines TRBV11-2 with TRBJ2-1, with 11 bases aligning to TRBD1. Germline V gives CDR1 SGHAT, CDR2 FQNNGV. This CDR3 is built from 15 residues. J gave up 6 bases and V 5 bases, and 6 bases lay outside the gene matches. DNA for the CDR3: TGTGCCAGCAGCCCAGGACAGGGGGCGATCAATGAGCAGTTCTTC. Translated: CASSPGQGAINEQFF.

This clone came up a few times. The chain carries TRBV4-2 and TRBJ1-2; possibly TRBD1 for D (5 bases). The CDR3 covers 16 residues. V lost 0 bases to trimming and J lost 7 bases, with 18 bases between them. CDR1 is LGHNA, CDR2 YNFKEQ, per germline. The chain's CDR3 is CASSQEIGAGGTGYTF. Here the CDR3 DNA reads TGTGCCAGCAGCCAAGAAATTGGGGCGGGGGGAACTGGCTACACCTTC.

This chain's CDR3 is CASSSSGGSGNSPLHF. The CDR3 DNA is TGTGCCAGCAGCTCCAGTGGGGGCTCGGGTAATTCACCCCTCCACTTT. The genes are TRBV3-1 (or the pseudogene TRBV3-2) and TRBJ1-6; TRBD1 is a possible D gene (6 bases). This CDR3 contains 16 residues. Germline V gene data show CDR1 as LGHDT and CDR2 as YNNKEL (reference sequence). Trimming cost V 5 bases and J 6 bases, with 17 bases left between them.

The CDR3 is CASSLNRDRNTGELFF. CDR3 bases: TGTGCCAGCAGCTTGAACCGGGACAGGAACACCGGGGAGCTGTTTTTT. The rearrangement links TRBV7-9 to TRBJ2-2; TRBD1 matches 7 bases. The CDR3 loop spans 16 amino acids. Germline V lookup: CDR1 SEHNR, CDR2 FQNEAQ (reference sequence). Unmatched junction bases numbered 5, after V lost 3 bases and J lost 1 base.

This chain uses TRBV3-1 (or the pseudogene TRBV3-2) with TRBJ2-1; 8 nucleotides line up with TRBD2. Trimming cost V 4 bases and J 0 bases; bases outside gene matches: 5. Germline V gene lookup returns CDR1 LGHDT and CDR2 YNNKEL (reference sequence). The CDR3 is made up of 16 amino acids. The CDR3 coding sequence is TGTGCCAGCAGCCGTATCACTAGCGGCTCCTACAATGAGCAGTTCTTC. It translates to CASSRITSGSYNEQFF.

The rearrangement joins TRBV19 to TRBJ2-1; D call uncertain. V was shortened by 7 bases and J by 1 base, with 8 bases between the two germline ends. Germline-derived CDR1 and CDR2 are LNHDA and SQIVND (reference sequence). CDR3 size: 13 residues. The chain's CDR3 is CASNGFSYNEQFF. DNA for the CDR3: TGTGCCAGTAACGGGTTTTCCTACAATGAGCAGTTCTTC.

V usage is TRBV7-3 and J usage is TRBJ2-3, with TRBD2 identical over 9 bases. This CDR3 spans 17 amino acids. CDR1 is SGHTA, CDR2 FQGTGA, per germline. The V gene end was trimmed by 4 bases and the J gene end by 0 bases; junction bases not matched to a gene: 8. CDR3 residues: CASSSTSGGTSTDTQYF. CDR3 nucleotide sequence: TGTGCCAGCAGCTCGACTAGCGGAGGAACTAGCACAGATACGCAGTATTTT.

This sequence joins TRBV7-3 and TRBJ1-2, with 8 bases matching TRBD1. Germline-derived CDR1 and CDR2 are SGHTA and FQGTGA. V shed 5 bases and J 3 bases; nucleotides not matched to a gene: 8. This CDR3 contains 15 residues. The CDR3 DNA sequence: TGTGCCAGCAGCGGCGCAGGGGGCGCGGACTATGGCTACACCTTC. It is translated as CASSGAGGADYGYTF.

This rearrangement joins TRBV5-4 to TRBJ1-1, with 7 bases aligning to TRBD1. This CDR3 is built from 14 residues. J gave up 0 bases and V 5 bases, and 4 bases lay outside the gene matches. Germline CDR1 is SGHNT and CDR2 is YYREEE (reference sequence). The CDR3 here is CASRGDSMNTEAFF. DNA of the CDR3: TGTGCCAGCAGAGGGGACAGTATGAACACTGAAGCTTTCTTT.

V and J are TRBV6-1 and TRBJ2-1, with TRBD2 matching 7 bases. The CDR3 extends over 15 amino acids. Germline V CDR1 and CDR2: MNHNS, SASEGT. V was pared by 2 bases and J by 4 bases, with 5 bases of the junction left unmatched. The CDR3 protein is CASSESGILYNEQFF. In nucleotides, the CDR3 is TGTGCCAGCAGTGAAAGCGGGATCCTATACAATGAGCAGTTCTTC.

The chain links TRBV6-6 to TRBJ1-5; D is possibly TRBD1 (5 bases). V was trimmed by 5 bases and J by 1 base, leaving 15 bases between them. Germline V lookup: CDR1 MNHNY, CDR2 SVGAGI (reference sequence). The CDR3 has 16 amino acids. The CDR3 sequence is CASSPRGGTSNQPQHF. The CDR3 DNA reads as TGTGCCAGCAGTCCCCGGGGAGGGACGAGCAATCAGCCCCAGCATTTT.

The chain employs TRBV19 and TRBJ1-4; 10 nucleotides agree with TRBD1. V lost 6 bases and J lost 8; bases outside the gene matches: 9. Germline-derived CDR1 and CDR2 are LNHDA and SQIVND (reference sequence). The CDR3 contains 15 residues. CDR3 DNA sequence: TGTGCCAGTAGCTCGCCGGGACAGGGGTGGGAAAAACTGTTTTTT. This sequence encodes CASSSPGQGWEKLFF.

The V and J genes are TRBV6-5 and TRBJ1-1, with TRBD1 matching 8 bases. Looked up from germline, CDR1 is MNHEY and CDR2 is SVGAGI. The CDR3 extends over 15 amino acids. The V segment lost 6 bases and the J segment 6 bases; nucleotides outside the gene matches: 12. CDR3 region: CASRPGGQGRSEAFF. The CDR3 bases are TGTGCCAGCAGACCCGGAGGACAGGGTAGGTCTGAAGCTTTCTTT.

The chain couples TRBV2 to TRBJ2-3, with D perhaps matching TRBD1 (5 bases). This CDR3 has 12 amino acids. CDR1 SNHLY and CDR2 FYNNEI come from the germline V gene. Trimming took off 8 bases at V and 1 base at J, with 7 bases between the two ends. CDR3 amino acids: CASGAGTDTQYF. The CDR3 DNA follows: TGTGCCAGCGGGGCGGGCACAGATACGCAGTATTTT.

The gene calls are TRBV3-1 (or the pseudogene TRBV3-2) and TRBJ1-3; D uncertain. The CDR3 spans 15 residues. V was shortened by 0 bases and J by 2 bases, with 8 bases between the two germline ends. CDR1 and CDR2 (germline): LGHDT, YNNKEL (reference sequence). The CDR3 spells CASSQDRSTGNTIYF. CDR3 nucleotides: TGTGCCAGCAGCCAAGACAGAAGTACTGGAAACACCATATATTTT.

The rearrangement joins TRBV27 to TRBJ2-3, with D perhaps matching TRBD2 (6 bases). The CDR3 length is 15 residues. With 8 bases removed from V and 5 bases from J, the gap between germline ends came to 20 bases. The germline V gene has CDR1 MNHEY and CDR2 SMNVEV (reference sequence). The CDR3 bases are TGTGCCAGCCACGTCTCTAGCGCCCCTCGAGATACGCAGTATTTT. Translating gives CASHVSSAPRDTQYF.

The chain couples TRBV29-1 to TRBJ1-2; the match to TRBD1 covers 7 bases. Germline CDR1 is SQVTM and CDR2 is ANQGSEA. The CDR3 is made up of 12 amino acids. Germline trimming cut 7 bases from V and 3 bases from J; bases unmatched to any gene: 5. The CDR3 nucleotides read TGCAGCGATCGGGACAGCTACTATGGCTACACCTTC. As protein: CSDRDSYYGYTF.

This clone came up a few times. The DNA of the CDR3 is TGTGCCAGCAGTTTACGGCGGAGCAATGAGCAGTTCTTC. The encoded protein is CASSLRRSNEQFF. This chain uses TRBV12-3 or TRBV12-4 with TRBJ2-1; D unclear. This CDR3 is 13 amino acids long. Trimming left V 2 bases short and J 6 bases short, with 8 bases between.

The rearrangement uses TRBV28 and TRBJ2-7; 9 positions match TRBD2. The germline V gene has CDR1 MDHEN and CDR2 SYDVKM. This CDR3 is 15 amino acids long. Trimming removed 1 base from V and 1 base from J; junction bases left unmatched: 2. The CDR3 loop is CASSLYSGGSYEQYF. The CDR3, as DNA: TGTGCCAGCAGTTTATATAGCGGGGGTTCCTACGAGCAGTACTTC. The whole variable domain, filled in from reference TRBV28 and TRBJ2-7, reads DVKVTQSSRYLVKRTGEKVFLECVQDMDHENMFWYRQDPGLGLRLIYFSYDVKMKEKGDIPEGYSVSREKKERFSLILESASTNQTSMYLCASSLYSGGSYEQYFGPGTRLTVT.

The rearrangement uses TRBV7-8 and TRBJ2-1; tentative D call: TRBD2 (5 bases). Germline CDR1 SGHVS, CDR2 FQNEAQ. Deletions cut 1 base from V and 9 bases from J, with 19 bases between. The CDR3 loop spans 16 amino acids. As DNA, the CDR3 is TGTGCCAGCAGCTTAGACGTAACTAGTATCCGGGGTGAGCAGTTCTTC. Translated: CASSLDVTSIRGEQFF.

V is TRBV10-2 and J is TRBJ2-3, with 8 bases lining up with TRBD2. CDR1 is WSHSY, CDR2 SAAADI, per germline. V was clipped by 7 bases and J by 4 bases; unmatched bases: 7. This CDR3 region has 14 residues. Here the CDR3 DNA reads TGCGCCAGCAACAGCGGGAGTAGGGCAGATACGCAGTATTTT. Protein product: CASNSGSRADTQYF.

The genes are TRBV9 and TRBJ1-4; 7 bases line up with TRBD1. CDR1 is SGDLS and CDR2 is YYNGEE in the germline V gene. The junction had 6 bases not matched to a gene; V was cut back by 3 bases and J by 4 bases. The CDR3 totals 15 residues. The CDR3 loop reads CASSGGQAFNEKLFF. CDR3 nucleotides: TGTGCCAGCAGCGGTGGACAGGCCTTTAATGAAAAACTGTTTTTT.